A selection of T cell receptor beta chains follows, all from one sample in a study of blood T cell repertoires in COVID-19. Sequenced by immunoSEQ multiplex PCR; TCRdb stores in-frame clones only, minus some. The sample has 15,000 to 20,000 clones, 80% seen once; the top ten hold roughly 15%. The sequenced material came from peripheral blood. These receptors were obtained from a human donor in a cohort sampled during active COVID-19. CDR3s include the opening cysteine and the closing phenylalanine or tryptophan. A D gene is named only where the DNA matches it firmly. Not every row has a clone size; where given, it reads once, few, many or a size class.

size: -; D: -; V: TRBV28; J: TRBJ1-3; DNA: TGTGCCAGCAGTTTATTGGGAGCTGGAAACACCATATATTTT; CDR3: CASSLLGAGNTIYF
size: -; D: TRBD1; V: TRBV20-1; J: TRBJ2-4; DNA: TGCAGTGCTCAGGGGGCCGGCATTCAGTACTTC; CDR3: CSAQGAGIQYF
size: -; D: -; V: TRBV12-2; J: TRBJ2-1; DNA: TGTGCAAGTCGCCCCCTCCTTACCCAACACCGAGCGGACCAGAATGAGCAGTTCTTC; CDR3: CASRPLLTQHRADQNEQFF
size: -; D: -; V: TRBV19; J: TRBJ2-6; DNA: TGTGCCAGTATGGAAACGGGGTCTGGGGCCAACGTCCTGACTTTC; CDR3: CASMETGSGANVLTF
size: -; D: -; V: TRBV5-4; J: TRBJ1-3; DNA: TGTGCCAGCAGCTTGGCCCCGACTGGAGGGTCTGGAAACACCATATATTTT; CDR3: CASSLAPTGGSGNTIYF
size: once; D: TRBD2; V: TRBV19; J: TRBJ2-2; DNA: TGTGCCAGTAGTATTCGACTAGCCAGAGACACCGGGGAGCTGTTTTTT; CDR3: CASSIRLARDTGELFF
size: -; D: -; V: TRBV27; J: TRBJ1-2; DNA: TGTGCCAGCAGTTCGACCCCTGGGGAGGCCTATGGCTACACCTTC; CDR3: CASSSTPGEAYGYTF
size: few; D: -; V: TRBV6-2/TRBV6-3; J: TRBJ1-2; DNA: TGTGCCAGCAGTTTCCGAGGTGCACTTGGCTACACCTTC; CDR3: CASSFRGALGYTF
size: few; D: -; V: TRBV5-1; J: TRBJ1-2; DNA: TGCGCCAGCAGCTCCACCGAGGTTTATGGCTACACCTTC; CDR3: CASSSTEVYGYTF
size: few; D: -; V: TRBV7-9; J: TRBJ2-3; DNA: TGTGCCAGCAGCTCTACGACGGGATCTAGCACAGATACGCAGTATTTT; CDR3: CASSSTTGSSTDTQYF
size: -; D: -; V: TRBV7-2; J: TRBJ2-2; DNA: TGTGCCAGCAGCTTAATTAGACAGGTATCCGGGGAGCTGTTTTTT; CDR3: CASSLIRQVSGELFF
size: -; D: TRBD1; V: TRBV29-1; J: TRBJ1-2; DNA: TGCAGCGTTGAAAGGACAGGGAGGGAGGCCACCTTC; CDR3: CSVERTGREATF
size: -; D: -; V: TRBV5-1; J: TRBJ2-2; DNA: TGCGCCAGCAGCTTGGAACTAGCCGACACCGGGGAGCTGTTTTTT; CDR3: CASSLELADTGELFF
size: -; D: -; V: TRBV7-5; J: TRBJ1-2; DNA: TGTGTCAGAAGCCATGACAGGTCTACTCACTATGGCTACACCTTC; CDR3: CVRSHDRSTHYGYTF
size: -; D: TRBD1; V: TRBV6-5; J: TRBJ2-7; DNA: TGTGCCAGCCAGTTGGGACAGGGGTACGAGCAGTACTTC; CDR3: CASQLGQGYEQYF
size: once; D: -; V: TRBV29-1; J: TRBJ2-7; DNA: TGCAGCGTTGCCCCCACGACAGACTCCTACGAGCAGTACTTC; CDR3: CSVAPTTDSYEQYF
size: -; D: -; V: TRBV19; J: TRBJ2-3; DNA: TGTGCCTCGCATAGCCATAGCACAGATACGCAGTATTTT; CDR3: CASHSHSTDTQYF
size: -; D: -; V: TRBV4-1; J: TRBJ1-5; DNA: TGCGCCAGCAGTCCCCCCCCGAGCGAGGGATATTGGAATCAGCCCCAGCATTTT; CDR3: CASSPPPSEGYWNQPQHF
size: -; D: -; V: TRBV6-5; J: TRBJ1-1; DNA: TGTGCCAGCAGTACCACAGGGAAAATCGAAGCTTTCTTT; CDR3: CASSTTGKIEAFF
size: -; D: -; V: TRBV5-4; J: TRBJ2-3; DNA: TGTGCCAGCAACGCCGCCGCGGCAGGCACAGATACGCAGTATTTT; CDR3: CASNAAAAGTDTQYF
size: once; D: TRBD2; V: TRBV15; J: TRBJ2-3; DNA: TGTGCCACCAGCGAACTAGCGGGAGTTTGGGCCACAGATACGCAGTATTTT; CDR3: CATSELAGVWATDTQYF
size: -; D: TRBD1; V: TRBV5-1; J: TRBJ1-2; DNA: TGCGCCAGCAGCTTCGACAGGGGGCATAGTGGCTACACCTTC; CDR3: CASSFDRGHSGYTF
size: -; D: -; V: TRBV11-1; J: TRBJ2-2; DNA: TGTGCCAGCAGCCGAAGGGGCAACAACGGGGAGCTGTTTTTT; CDR3: CASSRRGNNGELFF
size: -; D: TRBD2; V: TRBV7-3; J: TRBJ2-3; DNA: TGTGCCAGCAGCTCGGTTACTAGCGAAACGCAGTATTTT; CDR3: CASSSVTSETQYF
size: -; D: -; V: TRBV29-1; J: TRBJ2-3; DNA: TGCAGCGTAGCAGGGGGACTCACAGATACGCAGTATTTT; CDR3: CSVAGGLTDTQYF
size: few; D: -; V: TRBV6-1; J: TRBJ2-5; DNA: TGTGCCAGCAGTGAAGCCTTGGAGACCCAGTACTTC; CDR3: CASSEALETQYF
size: -; D: -; V: TRBV28; J: TRBJ2-7; DNA: TGTGCCAGCAGAGCCGGGGACTTGCTCCTTTACGAGCAGTACTTC; CDR3: CASRAGDLLLYEQYF
size: -; D: -; V: TRBV18; J: TRBJ2-3; DNA: TGTGCCAGCTCACCACCGGCCATAGCCACAGATACGCAGTATTTT; CDR3: CASSPPAIATDTQYF
size: few; D: -; V: TRBV6-6; J: TRBJ2-4; DNA: TGTGCCAGCAGTTACTCGACTGCCGGCGCCAAAAACATTCAGTACTTC; CDR3: CASSYSTAGAKNIQYF
size: -; D: TRBD1; V: TRBV2; J: TRBJ2-6; DNA: TGTGCCAAGGGACAGGGAACAACTGGGGCCAACGTCCTGACTTTC; CDR3: CAKGQGTTGANVLTF
size: -; D: TRBD1; V: TRBV3-1/TRBV3-2; J: TRBJ1-2; DNA: TGTGCCAGCAGCCCTGGGACAGTCCTCGAGTACACCTTC; CDR3: CASSPGTVLEYTF
size: -; D: -; V: TRBV19; J: TRBJ1-5; DNA: TGTGCCAGTAGCTCCTTGGGGGTTTTAGGGGGAAATAACGTTCAGCCCCAGCATTTT; CDR3: CASSSLGVLGGNNVQPQHF
size: -; D: -; V: TRBV29-1; J: TRBJ2-7; DNA: TGCAGCGTTGTTCGGGGATACGAGCAGTACTTC; CDR3: CSVVRGYEQYF
size: -; D: -; V: TRBV7-2; J: TRBJ1-4; DNA: TGTGCCAGCAGCTTAGCGGTGGGGGGAATCCATAATGAAAAACTGTTTTTT; CDR3: CASSLAVGGIHNEKLFF
size: -; D: -; V: TRBV27; J: TRBJ1-2; DNA: TGTGCCAGCAGTTTGGAAGGGGGTGGTGGCTACACCTTC; CDR3: CASSLEGGGGYTF
size: -; D: TRBD2; V: TRBV12-3/TRBV12-4; J: TRBJ2-7; DNA: TGTGCCAGCAGACTTGGGACTAGCTACGAGCAGTACTTC; CDR3: CASRLGTSYEQYF
size: -; D: -; V: TRBV2; J: TRBJ2-5; DNA: TGTGCCAGCAGTGGAGAAGAGACCCAGTACTTC; CDR3: CASSGEETQYF
size: -; D: TRBD2; V: TRBV19; J: TRBJ2-2; DNA: TGTGCCAGTAGTATGGCGGGAGGGCCGGCCGGGGAGCTGTTTTTT; CDR3: CASSMAGGPAGELFF
size: -; D: -; V: TRBV15; J: TRBJ2-7; DNA: TGTGCCACCAGCCGAGAAGACTCGCCCTCCTACGAGCAGTACTTC; CDR3: CATSREDSPSYEQYF
size: -; D: -; V: TRBV7-9; J: TRBJ1-5; DNA: TGTGCCAGCAGCTTAGAATCGTTTTATCAGCCCCAGCATTTT; CDR3: CASSLESFYQPQHF
size: -; D: TRBD2; V: TRBV4-1; J: TRBJ2-5; DNA: TGCGCCAGCAGCCATCCCGGGAGGGCCGGGGAGACCCAGTACTTC; CDR3: CASSHPGRAGETQYF
size: few; D: TRBD2; V: TRBV28; J: TRBJ2-1; DNA: TGTGCCAGCAGTCCAGGACTAGCGGGAGTCGAGCAGTTCTTC; CDR3: CASSPGLAGVEQFF
size: -; D: TRBD1; V: TRBV9; J: TRBJ2-1; DNA: TGTGCCAGCAGCGCCCCGGGACAGGGCCAGTTCTTC; CDR3: CASSAPGQGQFF
size: -; D: -; V: TRBV6-6; J: TRBJ2-7; DNA: TGTGCCAGCAGTTACGGGAGAGGGTACGAGCAGTACTTC; CDR3: CASSYGRGYEQYF
size: -; D: -; V: TRBV7-6; J: TRBJ1-1; DNA: TGTGCCAGCAGCGCCGAGGGGAACACTGAAGCTTTCTTT; CDR3: CASSAEGNTEAFF
size: large; D: -; V: TRBV7-8; J: TRBJ1-4; DNA: TGTGCCAGCAGCCCCGACTTTGCAACTAATGAAAAACTGTTTTTT; CDR3: CASSPDFATNEKLFF
size: -; D: TRBD1; V: TRBV6-5; J: TRBJ1-6; DNA: TGTGCCAGCAGTTACTCGATTCAGGGGGCCGGTTCACCCCTCCACTTT; CDR3: CASSYSIQGAGSPLHF
size: -; D: TRBD1; V: TRBV4-3; J: TRBJ1-4; DNA: TGCGCCAGCAGCTCGACGGGACAGAATAATGAAAAACTGTTTTTT; CDR3: CASSSTGQNNEKLFF
size: few; D: -; V: TRBV7-9; J: TRBJ1-5; DNA: TGTGCCAGCAGCTTAGGGGCCGGGACAACCGCAGGGCCCCAGCATTTT; CDR3: CASSLGAGTTAGPQHF
size: -; D: TRBD1; V: TRBV29-1; J: TRBJ1-2; DNA: TGCAGCGTTGTGGACAGGGGAGGATATGGCTACACCTTC; CDR3: CSVVDRGGYGYTF
size: -; D: -; V: TRBV6-5; J: TRBJ1-5; DNA: TGTGCCAGCAGTCCTTTACAGGGTAATCAGCCCCAGCATTTT; CDR3: CASSPLQGNQPQHF
size: -; D: TRBD1; V: TRBV7-2; J: TRBJ2-2; DNA: TGTGCCAGCAGCTTAAAGGCAGGGGGAAGTGCCGGGGAGCTGTTTTTT; CDR3: CASSLKAGGSAGELFF
size: -; D: -; V: TRBV28; J: TRBJ2-7; DNA: TGTGCCAGCATCCCGTCCGACGGGTCCTACGAGCAGTACTTC; CDR3: CASIPSDGSYEQYF